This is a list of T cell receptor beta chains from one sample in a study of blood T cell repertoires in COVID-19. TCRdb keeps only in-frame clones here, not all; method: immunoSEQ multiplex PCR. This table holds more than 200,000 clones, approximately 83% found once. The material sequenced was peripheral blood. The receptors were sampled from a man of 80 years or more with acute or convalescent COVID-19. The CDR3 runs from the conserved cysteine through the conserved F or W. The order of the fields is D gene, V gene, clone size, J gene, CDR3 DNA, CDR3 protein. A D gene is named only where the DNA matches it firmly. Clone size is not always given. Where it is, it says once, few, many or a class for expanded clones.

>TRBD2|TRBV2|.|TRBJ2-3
TGTGCCAGCAGCCCTCTAACTAGCGGGAGAACAGATACGCAGTATTTT
CASSPLTSGRTDTQYF
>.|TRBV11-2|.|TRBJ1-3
TGTGCCAGCAGCTCTTACTCCTCTGGAAACACCATATATTTT
CASSSYSSGNTIYF
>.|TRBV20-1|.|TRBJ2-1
TGCAGTGCTAGATACTACAATGAGCAGTTCTTC
CSARYYNEQFF
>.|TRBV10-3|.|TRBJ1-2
TGTGCCATCAGTGAGGGGGCAGGGAGGGGCTATGGCTACACCTTC
CAISEGAGRGYGYTF
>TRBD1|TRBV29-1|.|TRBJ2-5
TGCAGCGTTAAACAGGGGGCGGAGGAGACCCAGTACTTC
CSVKQGAEETQYF
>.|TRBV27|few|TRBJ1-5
TGTGCCAGCAAGTTAGGTCAGGGGAATCAGCCCCAGCATTTT
CASKLGQGNQPQHF
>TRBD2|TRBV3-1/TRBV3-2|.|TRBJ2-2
TGTGCCAGCAGCCAGCCGGGACTAGCGGGAGTTACCGGGGAGCTGTTTTTT
CASSQPGLAGVTGELFF
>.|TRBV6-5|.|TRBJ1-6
TGTGCCAGCAGTTACTCGTCCCCGACAGGCCCCCTCCACTTT
CASSYSSPTGPLHF
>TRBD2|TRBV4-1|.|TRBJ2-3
TGCGCCAGCAGCCAAGGAAAGGCGGGACTAGCGGGAGGGATGACAGATACGCAGTATTTT
CASSQGKAGLAGGMTDTQYF
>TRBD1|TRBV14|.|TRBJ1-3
TGTGCCAGCAGCCCTGTCGACAGGGGGAGTTTCTCTGGAAACACCATATATTTT
CASSPVDRGSFSGNTIYF
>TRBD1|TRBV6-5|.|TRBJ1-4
TGTGCCAGCAGTTACAGGGGGACAGTAACTAATGAAAAACTGTTTTTT
CASSYRGTVTNEKLFF
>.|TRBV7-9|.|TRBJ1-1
TGTGCCAGCAGCCAAGACACCCGGAACACTGAAGCTTTCTTT
CASSQDTRNTEAFF
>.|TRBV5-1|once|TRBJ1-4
TGCGCCAGCAGCTTGTTTGCCCAGGGCGGTGAAAAACTGTTTTTT
CASSLFAQGGEKLFF
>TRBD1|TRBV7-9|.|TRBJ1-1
TGTGCCAGCAGCTTAGAAGGGGGCCAAGCTTTCTTT
CASSLEGGQAFF
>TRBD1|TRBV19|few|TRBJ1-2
TGTGCCAGTAGTATCGGCCGGGACAGGGACAGGAATGGCTACACCTTC
CASSIGRDRDRNGYTF
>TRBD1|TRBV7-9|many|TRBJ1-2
TGTGCCAGCAGCTTAGCTGCGGGACAGGTCTATGGCTACACCTTC
CASSLAAGQVYGYTF
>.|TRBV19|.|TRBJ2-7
TGTGCCAGTAGTCGGACAGACCTCATCCACGAGCAGTACTTC
CASSRTDLIHEQYF
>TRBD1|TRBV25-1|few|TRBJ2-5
TGTGCCAGCAGGGCTCTAAGGACAGGGGGGGACCAAGAGACCCAGTACTTC
CASRALRTGGDQETQYF
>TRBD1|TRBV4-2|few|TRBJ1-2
TGTGCCAGCAGCCAAGATGCGGGGACAGTCTATGGCTACACCTTC
CASSQDAGTVYGYTF
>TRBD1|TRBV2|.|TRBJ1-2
TGTGCCAGCAGTCGACAGGGGACAAGCTATGGCTACACCTTC
CASSRQGTSYGYTF
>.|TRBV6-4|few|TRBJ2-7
TGTGCCAGCAGTGTACAACCGGGACAAGGTACGGAGCAGTACTTC
CASSVQPGQGTEQYF
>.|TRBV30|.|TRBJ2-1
TGTGCCTGGAGTGTAAGCGGCAGCTCCTACAATGAGCAGTTCTTC
CAWSVSGSSYNEQFF
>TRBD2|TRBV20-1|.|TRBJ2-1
TGCAGTGCTAGTCCGACTAGCGGGAGCAATGAGCAGTTCTTC
CSASPTSGSNEQFF
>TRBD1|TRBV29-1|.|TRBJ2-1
TGCAGCGTTGAAGGAACAGGGGGGCCCTACAATGAGCAGTTCTTC
CSVEGTGGPYNEQFF
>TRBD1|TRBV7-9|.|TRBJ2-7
TGTGCCAGCAGCTTGGACAGGGGGTCCCACGAGCAGTACTTC
CASSLDRGSHEQYF
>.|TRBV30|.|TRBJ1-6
TGTGCCTGGAGTGGGACAGACCTTAATTCACCCCTCCACTTT
CAWSGTDLNSPLHF
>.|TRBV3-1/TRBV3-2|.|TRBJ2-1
TGTGCCAGCAGCCAACGTCGGGGTAGCGGTAACTTCAGCTCCTACAATGAGCAGTTCTTC
CASSQRRGSGNFSSYNEQFF
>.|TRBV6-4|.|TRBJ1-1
TGTGCCAGCAGTGACGGACAAGGTAACACTGAAGCTTTCTTT
CASSDGQGNTEAFF
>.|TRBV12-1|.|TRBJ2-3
TGTGCCAGCAGCCCAGGCCCGGGCGGCGGGCACGCAGATACGCAGTATTTT
CASSPGPGGGHADTQYF
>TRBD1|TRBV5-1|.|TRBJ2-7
TGCGCCAGCAGACAGGGGGCGCAAGGGTCCTACGAGCAGTACTTC
CASRQGAQGSYEQYF
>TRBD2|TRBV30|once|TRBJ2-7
TGTGCCTGGAGCCCGGGACTAGCGGGAGTCTACGAGCAGTACTTC
CAWSPGLAGVYEQYF
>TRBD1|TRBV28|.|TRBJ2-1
TGTGCCAGCACCCTCCGGGACAGGGTGGCGGGGGAGCAGTTCTTC
CASTLRDRVAGEQFF
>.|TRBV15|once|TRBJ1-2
TGTGCCACCAGCAGAGATCTCGCTCAGAACTATGGCTACACCTTC
CATSRDLAQNYGYTF
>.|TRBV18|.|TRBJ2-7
TGTGCCAGCTCACCCGCGGGACTGGCAAGCTCCTACGAGCAGTACTTC
CASSPAGLASSYEQYF
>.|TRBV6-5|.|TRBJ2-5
TGTGCCAGCAGCTACAGTGAAGGGAGAGAGACCCAGTACTTC
CASSYSEGRETQYF
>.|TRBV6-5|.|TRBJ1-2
TGTGCCAGCGTCGCGGGGGGTAACTATGGCTACACCTTC
CASVAGGNYGYTF
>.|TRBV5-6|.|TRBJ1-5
TGTGCCAGCAGCTTTTCCGCGGGATATAGCAATCAGCCCCAGCATTTT
CASSFSAGYSNQPQHF
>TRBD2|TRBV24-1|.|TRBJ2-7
TGTGCCACCAGTGACACGCGGGAGAAATACGAGCAGTACTTC
CATSDTREKYEQYF
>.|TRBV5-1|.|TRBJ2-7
TGCGCCAGCAGCCCATCACAGTTGATAAGCTCCTACGAGCAGTACTTC
CASSPSQLISSYEQYF
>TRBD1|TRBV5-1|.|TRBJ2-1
TGCGCCAGCAGCTTGGATAAACAAGACAGGGCTTCCATTTTGAATGAGCAGTTCTTC
CASSLDKQDRASILNEQFF
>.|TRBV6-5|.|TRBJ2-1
TGTGCCAGCAGTTACCAGGACAGATCTGAGCAGTTCTTC
CASSYQDRSEQFF
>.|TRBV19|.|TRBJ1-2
TGTGCCAGTAGTATCCCCGCAAAGAGCTATGGCTACACCTTC
CASSIPAKSYGYTF
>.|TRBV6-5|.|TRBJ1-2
TGTGCCAACAGGGACAACATCTATGGCTACACCTTC
CANRDNIYGYTF
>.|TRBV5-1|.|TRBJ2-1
TGCGCCAGCAGCTTGAACACAGACTCCTACAATGAGCAGTTCTTC
CASSLNTDSYNEQFF
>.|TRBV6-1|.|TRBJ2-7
TGTGCCAGCAGTGACGGAGCCTACGAGCAGTACTTC
CASSDGAYEQYF
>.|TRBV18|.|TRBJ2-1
TGTGCCAGCTCATCTACAGGGAAAGCCTACAATGAGCAGTTCTTC
CASSSTGKAYNEQFF
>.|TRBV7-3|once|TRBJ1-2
TGTGCCAGCAGCGAAACCGCCCACTCAAACTATGGCTACACCTTC
CASSETAHSNYGYTF
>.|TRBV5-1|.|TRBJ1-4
TGCGCCAGCAGCTTGTCTAGGGGTGAAAAACTGTTTTTT
CASSLSRGEKLFF
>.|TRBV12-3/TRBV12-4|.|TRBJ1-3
TGTGCCAGCAGTTCCCCCTCCGGAGTCGCCATATATTTT
CASSSPSGVAIYF
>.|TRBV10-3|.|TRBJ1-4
TGTGCCATCAGTGATATAACAGATGAAAAACTGTTTTTT
CAISDITDEKLFF
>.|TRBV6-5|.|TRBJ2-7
TGTGCCAGCAAACGTTTGGGGATTGGAGGGGAGCAGTACTTC
CASKRLGIGGEQYF
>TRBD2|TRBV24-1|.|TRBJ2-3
TGTGCCACCAGTGATTCCTGGGGGCGGGAGGGCACAGATACGCAGTATTTT
CATSDSWGREGTDTQYF